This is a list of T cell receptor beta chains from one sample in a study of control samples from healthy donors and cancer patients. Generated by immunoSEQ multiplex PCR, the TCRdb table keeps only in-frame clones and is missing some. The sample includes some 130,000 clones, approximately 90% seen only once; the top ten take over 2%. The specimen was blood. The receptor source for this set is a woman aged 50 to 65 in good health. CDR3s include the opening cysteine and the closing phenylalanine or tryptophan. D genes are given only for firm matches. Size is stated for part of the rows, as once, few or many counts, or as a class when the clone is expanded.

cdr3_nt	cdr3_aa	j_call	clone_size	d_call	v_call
TGTGCCAGCAGTGAATCCGGGGGCCAGCCCCAGCATTTT	CASSESGGQPQHF	TRBJ1-5	-	-	TRBV2
TGTGCCAGCAGCTTGAGGGCAGGTAATCAGCCCCAGCATTTT	CASSLRAGNQPQHF	TRBJ1-5	few	-	TRBV5-6
TGTGCCAGCAGTTACGGGGCGGAGGGGAACACTGAAGCTTTCTTT	CASSYGAEGNTEAFF	TRBJ1-1	once	-	TRBV6-6
TGTGCCAGCAGCCTGCTCAGGGGTTTGGGAAACACCATATATTTT	CASSLLRGLGNTIYF	TRBJ1-3	-	-	TRBV7-8
TGTGCCAGCGGAAGGGGGAACGAGCAGTACTTC	CASGRGNEQYF	TRBJ2-7	-	-	TRBV28
TGTGCCAGCAGTCTCGACAGTAACAATGAGCAGTTCTTC	CASSLDSNNEQFF	TRBJ2-1	-	-	TRBV6-4
TGTGCCAGTAGTATTCGTTCTCGCAGGGGGCTGAGACATAGCAATCAGCCCCAGCATTTT	CASSIRSRRGLRHSNQPQHF	TRBJ1-5	few	TRBD1	TRBV19
TGCGCCAGCAGACGACGGGAGAGCACAGATACGCAGTATTTT	CASRRRESTDTQYF	TRBJ2-3	-	-	TRBV5-1
TGCGCCAGCAGCTCGGTAGGGGGCGGCACTGAAGCTTTCTTT	CASSSVGGGTEAFF	TRBJ1-1	-	TRBD1	TRBV5-1
TGCGCCAGCAGCCAACCGGGACAGGGGGGCTACGAGCAGTACTTC	CASSQPGQGGYEQYF	TRBJ2-7	-	TRBD1	TRBV5-1
TGTGCCTGGAGGACATCGAACACTGAAGCTTTCTTT	CAWRTSNTEAFF	TRBJ1-1	-	-	TRBV30
TGTGCCAGTGACAGGGGGCTCCACTACGAGCAGTACTTC	CASDRGLHYEQYF	TRBJ2-7	-	TRBD1	TRBV27
TGTGCCAGCAGCTTAACGAAGAACACTGAAGCTTTCTTT	CASSLTKNTEAFF	TRBJ1-1	-	-	TRBV7-9
TGTGCCAGCAGCTTTGGGACAGGGTCTGGGGCCAACGTCCTGACTTTC	CASSFGTGSGANVLTF	TRBJ2-6	once	TRBD1	TRBV7-2
TGTGCCAGCAGTGACCCAGGACAGGGGTCCTCTGAAGGCTACACCTTC	CASSDPGQGSSEGYTF	TRBJ1-2	once	TRBD1	TRBV6-1
TGCGCCAGCAGCTTGGAACCTTTTAGGGACACAACGTCTGGGGCCAACGTCCTGACTTTC	CASSLEPFRDTTSGANVLTF	TRBJ2-6	-	-	TRBV5-1
TGTGCCAGTAGCATCCTAGCGGGAATTACCTACGAGCAGTACTTC	CASSILAGITYEQYF	TRBJ2-7	once	TRBD2	TRBV19
TGTGCCAGCAGCCAAGATTTGCCGGGACAGGGGGCGAACAATGAGCAGTTCTTC	CASSQDLPGQGANNEQFF	TRBJ2-1	-	TRBD1	TRBV3-1/TRBV3-2
TGCGCCAGCAGCTTGGTGGACGGCCAAGAGACCCAGTACTTC	CASSLVDGQETQYF	TRBJ2-5	-	-	TRBV5-1
TGTGCCTGGGGGACAGGGAGGTACACCTTC	CAWGTGRYTF	TRBJ1-2	-	TRBD1	TRBV30
TGTGCCAGCAGCCCTCTTAACTACGGCTCCTACAATGAGCAGTTCTTC	CASSPLNYGSYNEQFF	TRBJ2-1	-	-	TRBV3-1/TRBV3-2
TGTGCCAGCAGCCGAAGAGGGACAGATACGCAGTATTTT	CASSRRGTDTQYF	TRBJ2-3	-	-	TRBV5-4
TGCGCCAGCAGCTCCGGACTGGAGGGACAAGAGACCCAGTACTTC	CASSSGLEGQETQYF	TRBJ2-5	-	-	TRBV5-1
TGTGCCAGCGGGGTGAACACTGAAGCTTTCTTT	CASGVNTEAFF	TRBJ1-1	-	-	TRBV28
TGTGCCAGCAGTGCTAGAGGGGGCGATTCACCCCTCCACTTT	CASSARGGDSPLHF	TRBJ1-6	-	TRBD1	TRBV2
TGTGCCAGCAGTGATTATGATTTTGGAAACACCATATATTTT	CASSDYDFGNTIYF	TRBJ1-3	-	-	TRBV2
TGTGCCAGCAGCCTAACACAACTAGCGGGGTTATCTGAGCAGTTCTTC	CASSLTQLAGLSEQFF	TRBJ2-1	-	TRBD2	TRBV3-1/TRBV3-2
TGTGCCAGCAGCTTAGAACCCGAAGGATCACCCCTCCACTTT	CASSLEPEGSPLHF	TRBJ1-6	-	-	TRBV11-2